This entry features one TCR beta chain sequence. The data derive from a study of T cell clones after liver transplantation. Some clones are missing from TCRdb's copy, which holds only in-frame ones; the method was immunoSEQ multiplex PCR. The sample carries roughly 97,000 clones, 80% to 85% recorded once. V lost 4 bases, J lost 0 bases, and 8 bases lay in between. CDR1 is SGHTA and CDR2 is FQGTGA in the germline V gene. The CDR3 extends over 14 amino acids. The origin of this receptor is a human donor who received a liver transplant. The input for sequencing was CD4+ T cells from blood, taken before liver transplant. The chain is built from TRBV7-3 and TRBJ2-3; no definite D call. This CDR3 reads CASSSIPSTDTQYF. DNA for the CDR3: TGTGCCAGCAGCTCCATCCCCAGCACAGATACGCAGTATTTT.